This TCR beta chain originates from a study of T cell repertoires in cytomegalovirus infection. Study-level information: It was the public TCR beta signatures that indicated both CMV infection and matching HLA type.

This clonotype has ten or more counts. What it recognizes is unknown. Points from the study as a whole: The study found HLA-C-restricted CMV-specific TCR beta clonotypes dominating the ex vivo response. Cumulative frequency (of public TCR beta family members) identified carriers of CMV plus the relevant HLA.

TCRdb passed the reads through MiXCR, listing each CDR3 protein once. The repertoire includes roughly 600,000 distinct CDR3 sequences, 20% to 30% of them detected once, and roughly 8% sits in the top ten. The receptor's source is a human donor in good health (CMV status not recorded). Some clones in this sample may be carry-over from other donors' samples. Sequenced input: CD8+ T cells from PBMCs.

The CDR3 protein is CASSSRQGALHIQYF. Here the CDR3 DNA reads TGTGCCAGCAGCTCCCGACAGGGGGCTTTGCACATTCAGTACTTC. The chain joins TRBV7-8 to TRBJ2-4, with 10 bases matching TRBD1. The CDR3 totals 15 residues. Germline V gene lookup returns CDR1 SGHVS and CDR2 FQNEAQ. V dropped 4 bases and J dropped 8; count of bases not matched to a gene: 8.